This entry features one T cell receptor beta chain sequence. Antigen: not known. Produced via immunoSEQ multiplex PCR; TCRdb's table is partial and in-frame only. The sample has about 98,000 clones, about 95% seen once; the top ten hold roughly 3.1%. This specimen comes from a study of T cells in pancreatic ductal adenocarcinoma. General study points: Results skew toward the minority of patients with early-stage disease. Tumor-versus-blood clonality comparisons may be biased toward lower tumor diversity.

The V gene's germline CDR1 is MGHRA and CDR2 YSYEKL. This CDR3 comprises 14 residues. Trimming at V came to 0 bases and at J to 4 bases, leaving 3 bases not matched to a gene. The selected patients with pancreatic ductal adenocarcinoma had surgery but no neoadjuvant therapy. The chain links TRBV4-1 to TRBJ2-7, with TRBD1 identical over 7 bases. The receptor's source is a human donor with pancreatic ductal adenocarcinoma. Source material: PBMCs. DNA for the CDR3: TGCGCCAGCAGCCAAGAGGGACAGAAATACGAGCAGTACTTC. It is translated as CASSQEGQKYEQYF.